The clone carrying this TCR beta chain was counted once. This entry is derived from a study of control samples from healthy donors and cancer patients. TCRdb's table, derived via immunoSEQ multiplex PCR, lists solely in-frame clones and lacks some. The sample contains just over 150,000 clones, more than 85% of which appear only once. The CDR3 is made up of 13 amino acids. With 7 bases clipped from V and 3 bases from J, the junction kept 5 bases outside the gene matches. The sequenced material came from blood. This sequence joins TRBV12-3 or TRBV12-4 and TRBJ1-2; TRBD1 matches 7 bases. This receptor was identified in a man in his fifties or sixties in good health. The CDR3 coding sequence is TGTGCCAGCAACCGGGACAGTCACTATGGCTACACCTTC. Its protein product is CASNRDSHYGYTF.